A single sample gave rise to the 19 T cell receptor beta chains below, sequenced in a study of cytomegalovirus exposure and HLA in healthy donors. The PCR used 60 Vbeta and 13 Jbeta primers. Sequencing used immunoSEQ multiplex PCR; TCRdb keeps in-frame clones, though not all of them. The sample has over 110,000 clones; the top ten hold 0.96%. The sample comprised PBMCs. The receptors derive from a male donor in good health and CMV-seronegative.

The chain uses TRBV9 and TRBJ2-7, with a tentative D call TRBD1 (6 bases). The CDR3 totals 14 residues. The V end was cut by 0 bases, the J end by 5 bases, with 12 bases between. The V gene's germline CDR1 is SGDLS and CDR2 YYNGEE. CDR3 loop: CASSVGQGLNEQYF. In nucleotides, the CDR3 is TGTGCCAGCAGCGTAGGGCAGGGGCTCAACGAGCAGTACTTC.

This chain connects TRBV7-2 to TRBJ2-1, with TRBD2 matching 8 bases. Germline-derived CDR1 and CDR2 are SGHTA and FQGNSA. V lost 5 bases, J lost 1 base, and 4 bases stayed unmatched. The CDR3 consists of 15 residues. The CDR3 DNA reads TGTGCCAGCAGCGCTACTAGCGGTTCCTACAATGAGCAGTTCTTC. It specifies CASSATSGSYNEQFF.

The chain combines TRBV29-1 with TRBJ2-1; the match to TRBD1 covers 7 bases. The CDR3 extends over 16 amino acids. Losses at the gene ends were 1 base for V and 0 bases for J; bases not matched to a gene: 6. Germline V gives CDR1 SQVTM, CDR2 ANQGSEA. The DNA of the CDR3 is TGCAGCGTTGAAGCGACAGGGCCTAGCTCCTACAATGAGCAGTTCTTC. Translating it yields CSVEATGPSSYNEQFF.

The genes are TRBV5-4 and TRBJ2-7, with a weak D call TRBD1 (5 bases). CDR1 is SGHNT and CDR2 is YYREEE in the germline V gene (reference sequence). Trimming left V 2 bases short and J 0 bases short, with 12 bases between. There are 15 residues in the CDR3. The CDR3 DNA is TGTGCCAGCAGCTTTCCCGACAGAAACTCCTACGAGCAGTACTTC. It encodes CASSFPDRNSYEQYF.

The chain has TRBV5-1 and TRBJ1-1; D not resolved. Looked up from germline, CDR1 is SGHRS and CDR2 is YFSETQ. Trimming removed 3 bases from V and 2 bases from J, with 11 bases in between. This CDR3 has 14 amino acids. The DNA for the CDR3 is TGCGCCAGCAGCTACCGGGGAGGAAACACTGAAGCTTTCTTT. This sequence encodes CASSYRGGNTEAFF.

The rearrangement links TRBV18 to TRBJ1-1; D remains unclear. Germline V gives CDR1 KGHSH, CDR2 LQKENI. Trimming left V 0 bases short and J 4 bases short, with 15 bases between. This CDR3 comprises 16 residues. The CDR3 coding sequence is TGTGCCAGCTCACCACCCGGCCGCGGCGGTGGCACTGAAGCTTTCTTT. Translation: CASSPPGRGGGTEAFF. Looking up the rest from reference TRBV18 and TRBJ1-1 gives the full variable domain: NAGVMQNPRHLVRRRGQEARLRCSPMKGHSHVYWYRQLPEEGLKFMVYLQKENIIDESGMPKERFSAEFPKEGPSILRIQQVVRGDSAAYFCASSPPGRGGGTEAFFGQGTRLTVV.

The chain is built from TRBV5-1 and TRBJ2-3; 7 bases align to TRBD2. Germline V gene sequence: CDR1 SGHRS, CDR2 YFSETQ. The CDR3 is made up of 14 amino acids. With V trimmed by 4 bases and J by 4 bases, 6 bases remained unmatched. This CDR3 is CASSIFREADTQYF. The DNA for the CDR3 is TGCGCCAGCAGCATATTCCGGGAGGCAGATACGCAGTATTTT.

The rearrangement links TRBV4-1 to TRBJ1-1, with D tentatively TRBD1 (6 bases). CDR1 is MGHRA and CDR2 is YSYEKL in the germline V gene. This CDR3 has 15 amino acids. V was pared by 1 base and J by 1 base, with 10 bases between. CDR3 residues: CASSQGTGKNTEAFF. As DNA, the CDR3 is TGCGCCAGCAGCCAAGGTACAGGGAAGAACACTGAAGCTTTCTTT.

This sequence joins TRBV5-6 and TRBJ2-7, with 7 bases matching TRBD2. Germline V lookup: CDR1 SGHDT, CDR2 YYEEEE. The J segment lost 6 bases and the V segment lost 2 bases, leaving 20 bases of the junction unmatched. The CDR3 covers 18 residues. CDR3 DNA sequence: TGTGCCAGCAGCTTAGAGGACGCAGCGGGGTCCCGGCACGGCGAGCAGTACTTC. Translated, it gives CASSLEDAAGSRHGEQYF.

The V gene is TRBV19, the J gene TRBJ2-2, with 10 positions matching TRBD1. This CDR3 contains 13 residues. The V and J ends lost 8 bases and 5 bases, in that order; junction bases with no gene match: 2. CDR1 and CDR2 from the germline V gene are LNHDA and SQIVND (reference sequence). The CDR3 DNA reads TGTGCCAGTGGGGACAGGGGAACCGGGGAGCTGTTTTTT. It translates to CASGDRGTGELFF.

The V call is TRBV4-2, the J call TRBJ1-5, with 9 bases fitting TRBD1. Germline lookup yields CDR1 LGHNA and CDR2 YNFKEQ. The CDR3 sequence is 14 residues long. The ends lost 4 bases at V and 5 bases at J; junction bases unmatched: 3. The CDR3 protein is CASSLRDRDQPQHF. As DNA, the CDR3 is TGTGCCAGCAGCCTCCGGGACAGGGATCAGCCCCAGCATTTT.

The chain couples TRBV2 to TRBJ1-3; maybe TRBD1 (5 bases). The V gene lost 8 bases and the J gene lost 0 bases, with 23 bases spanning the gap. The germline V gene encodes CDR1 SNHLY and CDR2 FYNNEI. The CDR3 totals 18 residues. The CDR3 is CASSRDPYQIDSGNTIYF. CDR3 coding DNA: TGTGCCAGCTCGCGGGACCCATACCAAATAGACTCTGGAAACACCATATATTTT.

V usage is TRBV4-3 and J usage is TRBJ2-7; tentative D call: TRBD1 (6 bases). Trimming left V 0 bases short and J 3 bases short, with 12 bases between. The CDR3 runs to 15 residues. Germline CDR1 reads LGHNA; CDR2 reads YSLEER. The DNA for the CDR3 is TGCGCCAGCAGCCAAGAGGCAGGGGTACACTACGAGCAGTACTTC. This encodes CASSQEAGVHYEQYF.

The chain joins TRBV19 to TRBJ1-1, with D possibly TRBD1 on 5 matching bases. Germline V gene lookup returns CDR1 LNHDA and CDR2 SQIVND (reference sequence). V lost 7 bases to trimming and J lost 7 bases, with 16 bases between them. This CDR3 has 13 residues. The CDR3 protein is CASTFTGLGEAFF. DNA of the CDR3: TGTGCCAGTACCTTCACAGGTTTGGGTGAAGCTTTCTTT.

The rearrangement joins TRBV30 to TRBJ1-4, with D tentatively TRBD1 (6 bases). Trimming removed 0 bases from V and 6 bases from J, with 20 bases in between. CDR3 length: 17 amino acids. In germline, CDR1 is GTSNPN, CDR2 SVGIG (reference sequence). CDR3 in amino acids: CAWSVLIYGGPDEKLFF. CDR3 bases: TGTGCCTGGAGTGTACTGATATACGGGGGGCCTGATGAAAAACTGTTTTTT.

CDR3 sequence reads: CASSLEGAGQPQHF. CDR3 DNA: TGCGCCAGCAGCTTGGAGGGGGCTGGTCAGCCCCAGCATTTT. The rearrangement joins TRBV5-1 to TRBJ1-5, with TRBD1 matching 7 bases. Unmatched junction bases numbered 3, after V lost 0 bases and J lost 6 bases. The CDR3 runs 14 residues. Per the germline V gene, CDR1 is SGHRS and CDR2 is YFSETQ.

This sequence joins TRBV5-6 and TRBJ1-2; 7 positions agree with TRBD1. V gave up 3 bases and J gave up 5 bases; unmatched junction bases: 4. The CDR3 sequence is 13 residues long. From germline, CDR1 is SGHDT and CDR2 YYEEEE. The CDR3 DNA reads TGTGCCAGCAGCTCAGGGACAGAGTATGGCTACACCTTC. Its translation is CASSSGTEYGYTF.

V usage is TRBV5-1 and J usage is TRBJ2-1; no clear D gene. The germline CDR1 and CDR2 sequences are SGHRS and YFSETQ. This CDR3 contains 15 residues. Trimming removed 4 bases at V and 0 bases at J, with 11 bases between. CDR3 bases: TGCGCCAGCAGCCTTGAGATCTACTCCTACAATGAGCAGTTCTTC. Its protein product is CASSLEIYSYNEQFF.

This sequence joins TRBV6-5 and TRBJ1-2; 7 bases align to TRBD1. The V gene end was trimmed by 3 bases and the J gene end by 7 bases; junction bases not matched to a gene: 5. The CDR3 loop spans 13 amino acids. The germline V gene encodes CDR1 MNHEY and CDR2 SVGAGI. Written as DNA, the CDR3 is TGTGCCAGCAGTTATACAGGGGCCTTTGGCTACACCTTC. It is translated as CASSYTGAFGYTF.